This T cell receptor (beta chain) was captured by sequencing in a study of shared clonotypes between healthy human individuals. With regard to this clone: Its target is unknown.

General observations from the study: A handful of donors held about 5% of naive CD4 clonotypes in common. On the whole, naive subsets had larger estimated richness than memory subsets had.

A roughly 220 ng quantity of DNA, 30,000 to 35,000 T cell genomes, went into the sorted-subset replicate PCRs. Here immunoSEQ multiplex PCR was the method, and the copy in TCRdb shows in-frame clones only, minus some. The sample holds approximately 720,000 clones, 90% to 95% seen once. Between the trimmed V and J ends, which lost 5 bases and 0 bases, there was a span of 17 bases. This CDR3 contains 16 residues. CDR1 is MNHNY and CDR2 is SVGAGI in the germline V gene (reference sequence). Positively selected for CCR7, the CD45RO-negative cells used as naive CD8 cells excluded terminally differentiated effector memory CD45RA+ cells. The study enrolled healthy HIV-negative adults without recent acute infections or vaccinations as donors.

The TCR originated in a man aged 25-45 years in good health. Material for sequencing was naive CD8+ T cells sorted from blood. The chain employs TRBV6-6 and TRBJ2-7; D not certain. CDR3 nucleotide sequence: TGTGCCAGCAGTCCATCAGCGCGCATTAGCTCCTACGAGCAGTACTTC. Translated: CASSPSARISSYEQYF.